These 24 T cell receptor beta chains were all obtained from the same sample, sequenced in a study of CXCR3-negative and CXCR3-positive naive CD8 T cells. Study-wide findings and caveats: Against CXCR3-negative naive cells, CXCR3-positive naive cells showed more hydrophobic TRB CDR3s.

The libraries of TRB cDNA were prepared using 5' RACE with UMI labels. TCRdb re-called the 5' RACE reads and gives one entry per CDR3 protein, without DNA. The sample table sets out about 6,700 distinct CDR3 sequences. No antigen is known for these receptors. Sequencing was carried out using naive CXCR3+ CD8+ T cells from blood. Described subset: CD45RO-CCR7+CD27+CD95- naive CD8+ T cells expressing CXCR3 (TNR3+). These receptors were taken from a human donor in good health. Some clones in this sample may be carry-over from other donors' samples.

V and J are TRBV20-1 and TRBJ2-5; no DNA is available, so the TRBD2 call from TCRdb remains unchecked. The CDR3 consists of 15 residues. In germline, CDR1 is DFQATT, CDR2 SNEGSKA (reference sequence). Here the CDR3 reads CSARLLDPGGETQYF.

The V call is TRBV19, the J call TRBJ2-1; TCRdb proposes TRBD2, but this gene call is untestable without DNA. The germline gives CDR1 LNHDA, CDR2 SQIVND (reference sequence). CDR3 length equals 16 residues. CDR3 loop: CASSEGKREGRYEQFF.

The gene calls are TRBV11-2 and TRBJ2-7; TCRdb returns TRBD1, unconfirmable since there is no DNA. Looked up from germline, CDR1 is SGHAT and CDR2 is FQNNGV. The length of the CDR3 is 14 residues. This chain's CDR3 is CASSLLGGRYEQYF.

V and J are TRBV9 and TRBJ1-1; TCRdb picks TRBD1, but there is no DNA to check that call. The CDR3 is made up of 18 amino acids. Germline V gene lookup returns CDR1 SGDLS and CDR2 YYNGEE. The CDR3 sequence is CASSTRSGGDRALTEAFF.

This chain connects TRBV10-2 to TRBJ2-7; TCRdb selects TRBD1, and the lack of DNA leaves this call unchecked. The CDR3 has 15 amino acids. CDR1 and CDR2 from the germline V gene are WSHSY and SAAADI. The CDR3 region is CASSEWGTGGYEQYF.

This chain connects TRBV7-9 to TRBJ2-1; TCRdb's D call of TRBD1 is untestable without DNA. Germline V gene lookup returns CDR1 SEHNR and CDR2 FQNEAQ (reference sequence). This CDR3 is 15 amino acids long. The CDR3 loop reads CASSSPEGVRGEQFF.

This clonotype is medium-sized by frequency. The chain couples TRBV7-9 to TRBJ2-1. The germline gives CDR1 SEHNR, CDR2 FQNEAQ (reference sequence). The CDR3 loop spans 14 amino acids. CDR3 sequence: CASSLGLAVNEQFF.

The chain combines TRBV6-2 or TRBV6-3 with TRBJ2-3; the D call from TCRdb, TRBD1, cannot be confirmed without DNA. The CDR3 loop spans 14 amino acids. The germline gives CDR1 MNHEY, CDR2 SVGEGT. The CDR3 sequence: CASHAGRLTDTQYF.

This clonotype counts as medium-sized by frequency. V gene TRBV28 combines with J gene TRBJ1-1; TCRdb calls TRBD1, which cannot be checked without DNA. There are 14 residues in the CDR3. The germline CDR1 and CDR2 sequences are MDHEN and SYDVKM. CDR3 residues: CASSLTGLGTEAFF.

This clonotype counts as medium-sized by frequency. V and J are TRBV29-1 and TRBJ1-1. The CDR3 has 12 amino acids. CDR1 is SQVTM and CDR2 is ANQGSEA in the germline V gene. Here the CDR3 reads CSDTGFGTEAFF.

The chain uses TRBV6-1 and TRBJ2-7. The germline gives CDR1 MNHNS, CDR2 SASEGT. The CDR3 runs 13 residues. The CDR3 sequence: CASSERTIYEQYF.

The CDR3 is CASSIFEEEGYTF. This chain uses TRBV19 with TRBJ1-2. The CDR3 has 13 residues. Germline loops: CDR1 LNHDA, CDR2 SQIVND (reference sequence).

V is TRBV29-1 and J is TRBJ2-1; TCRdb's D call, TRBD1, is unchecked because there is no DNA. Per germline, CDR1 SQVTM and CDR2 ANQGSEA. This CDR3 spans 14 amino acids. The CDR3 here is CSVEVGWLGGEQFF.

The V and J genes are TRBV7-8 and TRBJ2-1; the TCRdb D gene call, TRBD2, has no DNA to confirm it. The CDR3 consists of 13 residues. Germline V CDR1 and CDR2: SGHVS, FQNEAQ. The CDR3: CASSTRRANEQFF. The variable domain in full, completed from reference TRBV7-8 and TRBJ2-1, reads GAGVSQSPRYKVAKRGQDVALRCDPISGHVSLFWYQQALGQGPEFLTYFQNEAQLDKSGLPSDRFFAERPEGSVSTLKIQRTQQEDSAVYLCASSTRRANEQFFGPGTRLTVL.

J is TRBJ2-7 and V is TRBV10-3; the TRBD2 assignment by TCRdb is unverifiable without DNA. Germline CDR1 ENHRY, CDR2 SYGVKD. This CDR3 spans 13 amino acids. The CDR3 here is CAISGDYTYEQYF.

The J gene is TRBJ2-7, the V gene TRBV15; TCRdb's D gene call, TRBD1, goes unchecked for lack of DNA. Germline V CDR1 and CDR2: LNHNV, YYDKDF (reference sequence). This CDR3 region has 14 residues. The CDR3: CATSTARGMREQYF.

V is TRBV7-9 and J is TRBJ2-5; TCRdb's D call, TRBD2, is unchecked because there is no DNA. CDR3 length equals 15 residues. From germline, CDR1 is SEHNR and CDR2 FQNEAQ (reference sequence). Here the CDR3 reads CASSLPAGVQETQYF.

The genes are TRBV20-1 and TRBJ2-4; TCRdb calls TRBD2, which cannot be checked without DNA. Germline CDR1 DFQATT, CDR2 SNEGSKA (reference sequence). The CDR3 is 13 amino acids. CDR3 amino acids: CSAELEVLNIQYF.

The chain links TRBV14 to TRBJ2-5; checking the TCRdb D call of TRBD1 is not possible without DNA. Per the germline V gene, CDR1 is SGHDN and CDR2 is FVKESK. The CDR3 length is 13 residues. CDR3 protein: CASSARGLMAQYF.

J is TRBJ1-1 and V is TRBV11-1. Germline V gene lookup returns CDR1 SGHAT and CDR2 FQDESV (reference sequence). The CDR3 consists of 13 residues. This chain's CDR3 is CASSPSSRTEAFF.

The chain links TRBV18 to TRBJ2-7; TCRdb lists TRBD1, though no DNA is available to test this call. CDR1 and CDR2 (germline): KGHSH, LQKENI. This CDR3 spans 14 amino acids. CDR3 sequence reads: CASSPQDRTDEQYF.

The V call is TRBV5-1, the J call TRBJ1-1; TCRdb gives TRBD1 as the D gene, but with no DNA this cannot be confirmed. This CDR3 is 16 amino acids long. Germline V lookup: CDR1 SGHRS, CDR2 YFSETQ. The CDR3 loop reads CASSSGTGATATEAFF.

This clonotype is labeled medium-sized based on frequency. The chain employs TRBV29-1 and TRBJ2-2; TCRdb designates TRBD2, a call that cannot be tested without DNA. Germline CDR1 and CDR2: SQVTM and ANQGSEA. CDR3 length: 13 residues. The CDR3 protein is CSVEVGGTGELFF.

The rearrangement links TRBV20-1 to TRBJ2-7. The CDR3 runs 12 residues. Germline V gene data show CDR1 as DFQATT and CDR2 as SNEGSKA (reference sequence). CDR3 sequence reads: CSAPEVVHEQYF.